These T cell receptor beta chains were read from a single sample in a study of blood T cell repertoires in COVID-19. Sequencing used immunoSEQ multiplex PCR; TCRdb keeps in-frame clones, though not all of them. This sample has approximately 46,000 clones, with 82% found just once. The sample comprised peripheral blood. The receptors come from a woman in her sixties or seventies with acute or convalescent COVID-19. Both conserved end residues are part of each CDR3. D genes are given only for firm matches. The listing skips clone size in some rows; elsewhere it reads once, few, many or a size class.

CDR3 DNA: TGTGCCAGCTCACCTAGAGGGATTAACACCGGGGAGCTGTTTTTT; CDR3 protein: CASSPRGINTGELFF; clone size: -; V gene: TRBV18; J gene: TRBJ2-2; D gene: -
CDR3 DNA: TGCGCCAGCAGTCTCCCTAGCACAGATACGCAGTATTTT; CDR3 protein: CASSLPSTDTQYF; clone size: -; V gene: TRBV5-1; J gene: TRBJ2-3; D gene: -
CDR3 DNA: TGTGCCAGCAGCCCGAGGGGACAGACCCTGGGAGGCTACACCTTC; CDR3 protein: CASSPRGQTLGGYTF; clone size: -; V gene: TRBV9; J gene: TRBJ1-2; D gene: TRBD1
CDR3 DNA: TGCAGTGCAACAGCCACAGATACGCAGTATTTT; CDR3 protein: CSATATDTQYF; clone size: -; V gene: TRBV20-1; J gene: TRBJ2-3; D gene: -
CDR3 DNA: TGTGCCAGCAGTTACTCGTTTAGCGGGGGGAGCTCCTACAATGAGCAGTTCTTC; CDR3 protein: CASSYSFSGGSSYNEQFF; clone size: -; V gene: TRBV6-2/TRBV6-3; J gene: TRBJ2-1; D gene: TRBD2
CDR3 DNA: TGCGCCAGCAGAGTAGCAGGGATCGGCACCGGGGAGCTGTTTTTT; CDR3 protein: CASRVAGIGTGELFF; clone size: once; V gene: TRBV5-1; J gene: TRBJ2-2; D gene: -
CDR3 DNA: TGTGCCAGCGAGAGGATGGATGAGCAGTTCTTC; CDR3 protein: CASERMDEQFF; clone size: -; V gene: TRBV7-6; J gene: TRBJ2-1; D gene: -
CDR3 DNA: TGCAGTGCTAGTTCTGCAGGGTTGGACTATGGCTACACCTTC; CDR3 protein: CSASSAGLDYGYTF; clone size: -; V gene: TRBV20-1; J gene: TRBJ1-2; D gene: -
CDR3 DNA: TGTGCCAGTAGCGTCAGGGAAAACTATGGCTACACCTTC; CDR3 protein: CASSVRENYGYTF; clone size: -; V gene: TRBV19; J gene: TRBJ1-2; D gene: -
CDR3 DNA: TGTGCCAGCAGTTCCGACCGGAGGGGCAATCAGCCCCAGCATTTT; CDR3 protein: CASSSDRRGNQPQHF; clone size: -; V gene: TRBV28; J gene: TRBJ1-5; D gene: -
CDR3 DNA: TGTGCCAGCCACTACCGAGGTTGGGAGACCCAGTACTTC; CDR3 protein: CASHYRGWETQYF; clone size: -; V gene: TRBV6-5; J gene: TRBJ2-5; D gene: -
CDR3 DNA: TGTGCCAGCAGCGTAGAGGCCAGGCCATACGAGCAGTACTTC; CDR3 protein: CASSVEARPYEQYF; clone size: -; V gene: TRBV9; J gene: TRBJ2-7; D gene: -
CDR3 DNA: TGTGCCAGTAGTATAGGGGTAGCGGAAGCCAAAAACATTCAGTACTTC; CDR3 protein: CASSIGVAEAKNIQYF; clone size: -; V gene: TRBV19; J gene: TRBJ2-4; D gene: -
CDR3 DNA: TGTGCCAGCAGGGGGACTGCGTCTAATTCACCCCTCCACTTT; CDR3 protein: CASRGTASNSPLHF; clone size: few; V gene: TRBV6-5; J gene: TRBJ1-6; D gene: -
CDR3 DNA: TGTGCCAGCAGCTTGGTTCGGGTTGCCGGGGAGCTGTTTTTT; CDR3 protein: CASSLVRVAGELFF; clone size: -; V gene: TRBV5-6; J gene: TRBJ2-2; D gene: -
CDR3 DNA: TGTGCCAGCAGCCAAGGGAATGCGCCTAGCGGGGTGCGGGAGACCCAGTACTTC; CDR3 protein: CASSQGNAPSGVRETQYF; clone size: few; V gene: TRBV14; J gene: TRBJ2-5; D gene: TRBD2
CDR3 DNA: TGTGCCAGCTCGCAAAGCGGGAGCCCTTCCACAGATACGCAGTATTTT; CDR3 protein: CASSQSGSPSTDTQYF; clone size: few; V gene: TRBV27; J gene: TRBJ2-3; D gene: TRBD2
CDR3 DNA: TGTGCCAGTAGTCGGGACAGGGGAAACTCTGGGGCCAACGTCCTGACTTTC; CDR3 protein: CASSRDRGNSGANVLTF; clone size: -; V gene: TRBV19; J gene: TRBJ2-6; D gene: TRBD1
CDR3 DNA: TGTGCCAGCTCACTAAACCAACTGATCTACGAGCAGTACTTC; CDR3 protein: CASSLNQLIYEQYF; clone size: -; V gene: TRBV18; J gene: TRBJ2-7; D gene: -
CDR3 DNA: TGTGCCAGCAGCGTGGCGGGCGTTGGCAATCAGCCCCAGCATTTT; CDR3 protein: CASSVAGVGNQPQHF; clone size: -; V gene: TRBV9; J gene: TRBJ1-5; D gene: -
CDR3 DNA: TGTGCCAGCTCACCGAGGCCAAACACTGAAGCTTTCTTT; CDR3 protein: CASSPRPNTEAFF; clone size: few; V gene: TRBV18; J gene: TRBJ1-1; D gene: -
CDR3 DNA: TGTGCCAGCAGTTACGAGTTCTCCTATAATTCACCCCTCCACTTT; CDR3 protein: CASSYEFSYNSPLHF; clone size: once; V gene: TRBV6-2/TRBV6-3; J gene: TRBJ1-6; D gene: -
CDR3 DNA: TGTGCCACCCGACCGGGACAGGGGGATACGCAGTATTTT; CDR3 protein: CATRPGQGDTQYF; clone size: -; V gene: TRBV6-5; J gene: TRBJ2-3; D gene: TRBD1
CDR3 DNA: TGTGCCAGCAGTTCCTTCCCCGGGGGAAGTTACGAGCAGTACTTC; CDR3 protein: CASSSFPGGSYEQYF; clone size: -; V gene: TRBV28; J gene: TRBJ2-7; D gene: -
CDR3 DNA: TGCAGTATTAGCGAAAGCTCTGGAAACACCATATATTTT; CDR3 protein: CSISESSGNTIYF; clone size: -; V gene: TRBV29-1; J gene: TRBJ1-3; D gene: -
CDR3 DNA: TGCGCCAGCAGGAGTGAGGAACCCTACGAGCAGTACTTC; CDR3 protein: CASRSEEPYEQYF; clone size: -; V gene: TRBV5-1; J gene: TRBJ2-7; D gene: -
CDR3 DNA: TGTGCCAGCACGGGGGTCACGAACACTGAAGCTTTCTTT; CDR3 protein: CASTGVTNTEAFF; clone size: few; V gene: TRBV6-6; J gene: TRBJ1-1; D gene: -
CDR3 DNA: TGTGCCAGCAGCCGCGGGCTGATAATCACAGATACGCAGTATTTT; CDR3 protein: CASSRGLIITDTQYF; clone size: -; V gene: TRBV7-2; J gene: TRBJ2-3; D gene: -
CDR3 DNA: TGCGCCAGCAGCTTGGCAGGGGGATCAATCACTGAAGCTTTCTTT; CDR3 protein: CASSLAGGSITEAFF; clone size: few; V gene: TRBV5-1; J gene: TRBJ1-1; D gene: TRBD1
CDR3 DNA: TGTGCCAGCAGCCCCGGGACAGGGGGCCTCAATGAGCAGTTCTTC; CDR3 protein: CASSPGTGGLNEQFF; clone size: -; V gene: TRBV5-4; J gene: TRBJ2-1; D gene: TRBD1
CDR3 DNA: TGCGCCACTCGACCCCCCGGGACTAGCCATGGGGAGCAGTTCTTC; CDR3 protein: CATRPPGTSHGEQFF; clone size: -; V gene: TRBV5-1; J gene: TRBJ2-1; D gene: TRBD2
CDR3 DNA: TGTGCCAGTAGTATTATCACTGACAGAGCTAACACTGAAGCTTTCTTT; CDR3 protein: CASSIITDRANTEAFF; clone size: -; V gene: TRBV19; J gene: TRBJ1-1; D gene: -
CDR3 DNA: TGTGCCAGCAGCTCCGATACAGGGTTAACTAATGAAAAACTGTTTTTT; CDR3 protein: CASSSDTGLTNEKLFF; clone size: -; V gene: TRBV9; J gene: TRBJ1-4; D gene: -
CDR3 DNA: TGTGCCACCAGCAGGGACAGGGTGAGCGAGACCCAGTACTTC; CDR3 protein: CATSRDRVSETQYF; clone size: -; V gene: TRBV15; J gene: TRBJ2-5; D gene: TRBD1
CDR3 DNA: TGCGCCAGCAGCTCACTAGCGGGAGCGAATACGCAGTATTTT; CDR3 protein: CASSSLAGANTQYF; clone size: -; V gene: TRBV4-1; J gene: TRBJ2-3; D gene: TRBD2
CDR3 DNA: TGCGCCAGCAGCCAAGGGACTAGCATGGACTATGGCTACACCTTC; CDR3 protein: CASSQGTSMDYGYTF; clone size: few; V gene: TRBV4-1; J gene: TRBJ1-2; D gene: -
CDR3 DNA: TGTGCCAGCAGCCAAGATGGCCATTTGAGCGATGAGCAGTTCTTC; CDR3 protein: CASSQDGHLSDEQFF; clone size: once; V gene: TRBV4-2; J gene: TRBJ2-1; D gene: -
CDR3 DNA: TGTGCCAGCTCCATGCAGGGGCCAAGCTCCTACGAGCAGTACTTC; CDR3 protein: CASSMQGPSSYEQYF; clone size: -; V gene: TRBV6-5; J gene: TRBJ2-7; D gene: -
CDR3 DNA: TGTGCCAGCAGCCTTCTGGTAGCGGAGACAGATACGCAGTATTTT; CDR3 protein: CASSLLVAETDTQYF; clone size: -; V gene: TRBV28; J gene: TRBJ2-3; D gene: -
CDR3 DNA: TGTGCCACCAGCCCGGGACAGGGGGCGCAGGGTGTTACGCAGTATTTT; CDR3 protein: CATSPGQGAQGVTQYF; clone size: -; V gene: TRBV15; J gene: TRBJ2-3; D gene: TRBD1
CDR3 DNA: TGTGCCAGCTCCTGGACAGGAAGCACAGATACGCAGTATTTT; CDR3 protein: CASSWTGSTDTQYF; clone size: -; V gene: TRBV18; J gene: TRBJ2-3; D gene: TRBD1
CDR3 DNA: TGTGCCAGTAGTCAGACCGGGGGGAGCAATCAGCCCCAGCATTTT; CDR3 protein: CASSQTGGSNQPQHF; clone size: -; V gene: TRBV19; J gene: TRBJ1-5; D gene: -
CDR3 DNA: TGCAGCGGGGAACTAGTGCATGAGCAGTTCTTC; CDR3 protein: CSGELVHEQFF; clone size: -; V gene: TRBV29-1; J gene: TRBJ2-1; D gene: -